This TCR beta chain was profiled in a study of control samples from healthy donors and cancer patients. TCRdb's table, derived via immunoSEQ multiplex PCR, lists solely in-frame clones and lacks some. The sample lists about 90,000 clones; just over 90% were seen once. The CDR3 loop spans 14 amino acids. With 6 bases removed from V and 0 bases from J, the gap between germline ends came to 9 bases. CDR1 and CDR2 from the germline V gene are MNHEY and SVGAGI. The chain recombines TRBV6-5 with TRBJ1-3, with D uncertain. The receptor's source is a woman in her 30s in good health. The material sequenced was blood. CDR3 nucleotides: TGTGCCAGCAGCCAACAATACTCTGGAAACACCATATATTTT. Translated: CASSQQYSGNTIYF.